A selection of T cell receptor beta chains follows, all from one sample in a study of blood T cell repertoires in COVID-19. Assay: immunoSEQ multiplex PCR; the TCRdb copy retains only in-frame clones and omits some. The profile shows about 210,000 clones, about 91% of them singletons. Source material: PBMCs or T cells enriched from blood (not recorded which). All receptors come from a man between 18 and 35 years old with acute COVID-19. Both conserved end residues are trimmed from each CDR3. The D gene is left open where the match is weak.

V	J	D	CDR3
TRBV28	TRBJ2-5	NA	ASSSGAAGRAQETQY
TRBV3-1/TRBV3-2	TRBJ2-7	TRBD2	ASSHSVSGRGPYEQY
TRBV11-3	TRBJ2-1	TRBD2	ASSYPGGGPHNEQF
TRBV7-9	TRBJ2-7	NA	ASSSDSFAYEQY
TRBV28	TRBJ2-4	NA	ASSPTGGVKNIQY
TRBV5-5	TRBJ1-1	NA	ASSLTGHTEAF
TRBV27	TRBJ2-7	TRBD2	ASSPRPSGLTYEQY
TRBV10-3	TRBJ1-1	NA	AIRDSLNTEAF
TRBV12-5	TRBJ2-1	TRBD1	ASGPGQGAYNEQF
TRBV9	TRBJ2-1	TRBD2	ASSVSSGRADEQF
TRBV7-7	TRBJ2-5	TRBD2	ASSLGSGRETQY
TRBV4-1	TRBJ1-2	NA	ASSQDLQGYT
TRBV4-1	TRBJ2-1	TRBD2	ASSHSSGSRNEQF
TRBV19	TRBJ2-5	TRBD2	ASSISTSGGVETQY
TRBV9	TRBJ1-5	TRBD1	ASSVGTGGQPQH